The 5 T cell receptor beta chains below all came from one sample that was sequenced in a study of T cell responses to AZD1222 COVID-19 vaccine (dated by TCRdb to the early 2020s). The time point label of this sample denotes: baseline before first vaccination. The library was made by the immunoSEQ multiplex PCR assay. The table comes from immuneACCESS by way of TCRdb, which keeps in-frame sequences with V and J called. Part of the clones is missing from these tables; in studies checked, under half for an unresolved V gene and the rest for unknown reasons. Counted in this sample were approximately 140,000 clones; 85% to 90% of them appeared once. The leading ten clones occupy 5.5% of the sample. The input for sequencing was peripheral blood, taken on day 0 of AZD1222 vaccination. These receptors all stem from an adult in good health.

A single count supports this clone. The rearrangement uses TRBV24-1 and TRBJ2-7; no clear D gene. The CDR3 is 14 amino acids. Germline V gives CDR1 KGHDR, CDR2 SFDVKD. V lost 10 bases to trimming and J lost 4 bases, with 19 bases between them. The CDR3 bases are TGTGCCACGAGTACCCAGAACCCCCCATACGAGCAGTACTTC. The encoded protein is CATSTQNPPYEQYF.

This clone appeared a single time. CDR3 in amino acids: CASSSGTSGRKNEQFF. CDR3 sequence (DNA): TGTGCCAGCAGTTCAGGGACTAGCGGGAGAAAGAATGAGCAGTTCTTC. The chain uses TRBV27 and TRBJ2-1, with 14 positions matching TRBD2. CDR1 and CDR2 from the germline V gene are MNHEY and SMNVEV (reference sequence). V was clipped by 4 bases and J by 7 bases; unmatched bases: 6. This CDR3 spans 16 amino acids.

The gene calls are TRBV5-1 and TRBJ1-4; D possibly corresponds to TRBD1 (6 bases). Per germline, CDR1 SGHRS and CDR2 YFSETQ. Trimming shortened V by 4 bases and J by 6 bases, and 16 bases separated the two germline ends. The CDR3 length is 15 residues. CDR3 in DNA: TGCGCCAGCAGCGCCCTACAGGGCGGACATGAAAAACTGTTTTTT. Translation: CASSALQGGHEKLFF.

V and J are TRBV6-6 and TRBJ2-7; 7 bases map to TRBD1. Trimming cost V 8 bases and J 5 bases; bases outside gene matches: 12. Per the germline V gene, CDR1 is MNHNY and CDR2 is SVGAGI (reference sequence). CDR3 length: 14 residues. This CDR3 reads CASGKDRVNDEQYF. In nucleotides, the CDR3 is TGTGCCAGCGGCAAAGACAGGGTTAATGACGAGCAGTACTTC.

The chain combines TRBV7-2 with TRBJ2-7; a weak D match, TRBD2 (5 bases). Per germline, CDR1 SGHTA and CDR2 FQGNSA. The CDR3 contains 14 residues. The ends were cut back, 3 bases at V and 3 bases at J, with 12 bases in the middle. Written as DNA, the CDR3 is TGTGCCAGCAGCTTTGCTACCGGGGACTACGAGCAGTACTTC. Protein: CASSFATGDYEQYF.